What follows is one T cell receptor (beta chain) and its context. The antigen is undetermined. Use of 60 Vbeta and 13 Jbeta primers characterized the PCR. The assay was immunoSEQ multiplex PCR, and TCRdb's table has in-frame clones only and misses some. This sample's table reports tens of thousands of clones. The data were taken from a study of cytomegalovirus exposure and HLA in healthy donors. V lost 4 bases, J lost 5 bases, and 10 bases stayed unmatched. Germline V gene data show CDR1 as SGHTA and CDR2 as FQGTGA. The CDR3 is 16 amino acids. The study's findings and limits: Later analysis indicated greater clonal expansion among HLA-associated TCR beta chains than among equally common other chains. Per a prior analysis, the majority of TCR beta V segments were productive roughly 87% or roughly 30% of the time.

This sequence originates from a woman aged 40 to 50 in good health and CMV-seronegative. The material sequenced was PBMCs. The gene calls are TRBV7-3 and TRBJ2-2, with 7 bases aligning to TRBD1. The DNA of the CDR3 is TGTGCCAGCAGCTCACGAGGACAGGAGAGGACCGGGGAGCTGTTTTTT. Translation: CASSSRGQERTGELFF.